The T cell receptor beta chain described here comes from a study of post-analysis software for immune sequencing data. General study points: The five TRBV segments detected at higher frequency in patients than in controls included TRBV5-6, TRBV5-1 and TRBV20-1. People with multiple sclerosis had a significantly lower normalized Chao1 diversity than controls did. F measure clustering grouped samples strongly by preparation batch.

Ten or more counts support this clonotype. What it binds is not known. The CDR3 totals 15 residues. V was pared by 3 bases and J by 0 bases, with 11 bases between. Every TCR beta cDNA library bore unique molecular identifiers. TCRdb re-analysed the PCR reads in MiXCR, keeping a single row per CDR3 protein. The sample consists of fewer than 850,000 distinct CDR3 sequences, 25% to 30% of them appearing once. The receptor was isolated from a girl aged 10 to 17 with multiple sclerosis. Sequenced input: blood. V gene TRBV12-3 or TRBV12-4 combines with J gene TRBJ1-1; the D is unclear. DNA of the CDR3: TGTGCCAGCAGTTTCTTCGGCCGGGTGAACACTGAAGCTTTCTTT. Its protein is CASSFFGRVNTEAFF.